This T cell receptor (beta chain) was sequenced during a study of tumor-infiltrating lymphocytes in primary liver carcinoma. Study summary: Measuring roughly 4 to 10 cm across, the tumors were staged as T1-T3 N0M0. Roughly 3.65 to 7.5 million productive TCRbeta reads were obtained per sample, with similar numbers across tissue types.

Co-extraction of both nucleic acids (RNA and DNA) used 20-30 mg of unsorted bulk tissue. The patients presented with primary liver carcinoma, which was managed through surgical resection. Whichever tumor sample was examined, it had over 90% viable tumor cells. TCR beta cDNA was made from around 520 ng total RNA with a constant-region primer. Construction of TCR beta libraries relied on three successive nested multiplex PCR rounds employing slightly modified ARM-PCR. TCRdb analysed the multiplex PCR reads with MiXCR anew, one entry per CDR3 protein. Of approximately 24,000 distinct CDR3 sequences detected, around 84% appear once; the ten largest clones hold approximately 46%. In the case of this clonotype: A single base separates this from a much larger clone, so it may be a read error.

The receptor's source is a man in his forties with primary liver carcinoma and hepatitis B virus infection. Sequenced material: liver tumor tissue from sampling region 3. Subset in this sample: tumor region T3, left-lateral pole.

The CDR3 loop is CACSPLPPDGYTF. The CDR3 coding sequence is TGTGCCTGCTCACCACTCCCCCCCGATGGCTACACCTTC. V gene TRBV18 combines with J gene TRBJ1-2; D is unresolved. This CDR3 is 13 amino acids long. CDR1 is KGHSH, CDR2 LQKENI, per germline.